This TCR beta chain was profiled in a study of beta chain features in type 1 diabetes (dated by TCRdb to between 2018 and 2020). About the investigation overall: Mean age, gender distribution, total cell number and subset yield did not differ between patients and healthy donors. A total of some 110 million sorted cells were examined across all samples, and a strong correlation was observed between cell number per subset and RNA yield. In the study, recently diagnosed type 1 diabetes patients and matched healthy donors were compared on the TCRB repertoires of their sorted circulating CD4+ T cell subsets. Naive and central memory subsets were obtained from all 30 or so donors, but regulatory and stem cell-like memory subsets were isolated from only 8 patients and roughly eight healthy donors. Study-wide conclusions, independent of this receptor: Because the HLA sub-analyses included only small numbers of individuals, any influence of HLA type on TCRB rearrangement was left unresolved. At VDJ recombination sites, patients with type 1 diabetes made fewer insertions and deleted more nucleotides, a pattern implying thymic rearrangement abnormalities. Shorter templates might have been favored by PCR, but patient and control samples were amplified and corrected together, so both groups would have been affected equally by any skew. A moderate but significant shortening of TCRB CDR3 length was observed in type 1 diabetes patients in all four CD4+ subsets. Naive, central memory and regulatory TCRB repertoires appeared to be more similar among patients than among healthy donors. Because cDNA was sequenced instead of genomic DNA, activated cells with high expression could be over-represented, although the groups did not differ in activation or CD3 levels.

The entire isolated RNA was reverse transcribed using the High Capacity cDNA Reverse Transcription Kit, and thus expressed TCRB transcripts were sequenced. Deep immunoSEQ sequencing was performed on naive, central memory and regulatory T cell samples, with an average of around 3.5 million total reads per sample. Sorted cells were lysed in RLT buffer, and RNA was extracted using DNase-treated RNeasy Micro or Mini kits according to cell number. Each cell subset was processed on its own to prevent cross-contamination, while patient and healthy donor samples were processed together. Using the immunoSEQ multiplex PCR, TCRB sequences were amplified from cDNA into 87-bp fragments spanning the CDR3 region. Sequencing of the amplicons was done on the Illumina HiSeq platform. The authors processed their data as follows. Synthetic template baselines were used to correct PCR bias computationally, reads within Hamming distance 2 were collapsed together, and singletons that could not be merged were discarded. By aligning reads against IMGT, V, D and J genes, CDR3 length, and insertions or deletions at six rearrangement sites were assigned. Within each subset, clonotype counts were normalized to sorted cell number, and only after that were true diversity and Gini coefficients computed with the tcR R package. Repertoire sharing was quantified using the overlap coefficient calculated on TCRB nucleotide sequences. TCRdb stores this immuneACCESS table with in-frame sequences only. Part of the clones is absent; in the studies checked, under half of the shortfall reflects unresolved V genes, and no reason is known for the rest. V and J calls plus clone size are reproduced from that table; the DNA served to infer D and trimming. The sample contains tens of thousands of clones, almost 70% of them found a single time. About 2.2% of the sample goes to the ten largest clones.

Each donor gave one peripheral blood draw, roughly 120 mL on average, collected into heparinised tubes. Using a panel that included CD45RO, CCR7, CD25, CD127, CD95 and CD27, naive, central memory, regulatory and stem cell-like memory CD4+ T cells were sorted on a BD FACSAria II. A purity above 98% was achieved for all sorted populations. PBMCs were separated immediately by Lymphoprep density gradient centrifugation and were stained directly, without being cultured. So that batch effects would be minimized, each experiment stained and sorted samples in pairs, pairing one healthy donor with one patient. In its sample, this clone was seen a few times. The target of this receptor is not known. No clone much larger than this one lies a single base away; base qualities are absent. Including the terminal cysteine and phenylalanine, the CDR3 comprises 16 residues. Only CDR3 DNA remains: 48 bases, in frame from the first base. CDR1 and CDR2 are read off the germline V gene as SGHAT and FQNNGV. Trimming accounts for 8 bases at V and 0 bases at J, while the number of junction bases matched to no gene is 10.

The origin of this receptor is a woman aged 40 to 50 in good health. The sequencing input was Tregs from blood. Taken with the paper, the label for cell subset or site translates to: regulatory CD4+ T cells. The sequence is built from TRBV11-2 and TRBJ2-3; 8 central bases correspond to TRBD2. Read as DNA, the sequence is TGTGCCAGCGGGCGGGGCGGGGGGTTTAGCACAGATACGCAGTATTTT. It is translated as CASGRGGGFSTDTQYF.